The clone carrying this T cell receptor beta chain was recorded at least ten times. No antigen is known for it. The data originate from a study of T cells in Graves' hyperthyroidism and ophthalmopathy. Stable disease denoted Graves' hyperthyroidism without ophthalmopathy progression within 18 months. Orbital computed tomography and thyroid ultrasound, together with serum TRAb and thyroxine and clinical symptoms, were used for diagnoses. Regions amplified from RNA transcripts were the TCR beta CDR3 regions. In the first-round RT-PCR of the TCR CDR3, the HTBI primer set was used. TCRdb re-analysed the multiplex PCR reads in MiXCR, keeping a single row per CDR3 protein. The sample shows a few hundred thousand distinct CDR3 sequences, about a fifth of them seen only once. Trimming took 3 bases from V and 2 from J; bases not matched to a gene: 9. CDR3 length equals 15 residues. Germline lookup yields CDR1 DFQATT and CDR2 SNEGSKA (reference sequence).

Regarding the study as a whole: Stable hyperthyroidism was separated from ophthalmopathy by a model based on 13 V-J features.

The sequencing sample was made of blood. The receptor was derived from a man in his late teens or twenties with Graves' hyperthyroidism. The rearrangement links TRBV20-1 to TRBJ2-5; the match to TRBD2 covers 7 bases. CDR3 amino acids: CSARDAAGDQETQYF. The CDR3 DNA sequence: TGCAGTGCTAGGGATGCCGCGGGGGATCAAGAGACCCAGTACTTC.